This T cell receptor beta chain was retrieved from a study of beta chain features in type 1 diabetes. Sequenced material consisted of expressed TCRB transcripts (all of the isolated RNA was reverse transcribed). The table came from immunoSEQ multiplex PCR; TCRdb's copy has only in-frame clones and leaves some out. The repertoire consists of fewer than 350,000 clones, with over 12% occurring once and the leading ten covering roughly 0.015%. A few counts support this clone. What it binds is not known. Whole-study findings and limits: In every one of the four CD4+ subsets, TCRB CDR3s were moderately but significantly shorter in Type 1 diabetes patients. Naive, central memory and regulatory TCRB repertoires appeared more similar among patients than healthy donors.

The V segment lost 0 bases and the J segment 2 bases; nucleotides outside the gene matches: 3. The V gene's germline CDR1 is SGDLS and CDR2 YYNGEE. This CDR3 region has 15 residues. The clonotype was recovered from a man aged 18-30 years with type 1 diabetes. Sequences were obtained from naive CD4+ T cells from blood. V and J are TRBV9 and TRBJ1-1; 8 positions match TRBD1. CDR3 protein: CASSVVDRENTEAFF. The CDR3 DNA follows: TGTGCCAGCAGCGTAGTGGACAGGGAAAACACTGAAGCTTTCTTT.